A selection of T cell receptor beta chains follows, all from one sample in a study of OX40 agonist ivuxolimab in advanced cancers. Clones were sequenced by immunoSEQ multiplex PCR, and TCRdb holds only the in-frame ones, with some missing. Of about 96,000 clones detected, approximately 80% appear once; the ten largest clones hold around 5.5%. The sample in question was CD4+ or CD8+ T cells sorted from blood, obtained in a trial of the OX40 agonist ivuxolimab. These receptors were obtained from an adult with an advanced solid tumor such as melanoma, head and neck, liver or kidney cancer. CDR3s include the opening cysteine and the closing phenylalanine or tryptophan. Each record gives: CDR3 DNA, CDR3 protein, V gene, clone size, J gene, D gene. A D gene is named only where the DNA matches it firmly. Not every row has a clone size; where given, it reads once, few, many or a size class.

TGTGCCAGTAGTCCCGGCAGCCATAATGAAAAACTGTTTTTT,CASSPGSHNEKLFF,TRBV19,few,TRBJ1-4,.
TGTGCTAGTGGTTTGGAACTAGGATCAGATACGCAGTATTTT,CASGLELGSDTQYF,TRBV12-5,.,TRBJ2-3,.
TGTGCCAGCTCACCACCGGGACAACTGCAGTTCTTC,CASSPPGQLQFF,TRBV18,.,TRBJ2-1,.
TGTGCCAGCAGGACCCTCAGGGGCACCGGGGAGCTGTTTTTT,CASRTLRGTGELFF,TRBV6-1,.,TRBJ2-2,.
TGTGCCACCAGCAGAGGACAGGCCCACGAGCAGTACTTC,CATSRGQAHEQYF,TRBV15,.,TRBJ2-7,.
TGTGCTAGTGGTTTGACCTTAACTGAGAGCTCCTACAATGAGCAGTTCTTC,CASGLTLTESSYNEQFF,TRBV12-5,.,TRBJ2-1,.
TGCGCCAGCAGCTTGGCGGCCGGCACTGAAGCTTTCTTT,CASSLAAGTEAFF,TRBV5-1,.,TRBJ1-1,.
TGTGCCAGCAGCCCCCTAGGGATCGGGGGTGAGCAGTTCTTC,CASSPLGIGGEQFF,TRBV5-6,.,TRBJ2-1,.
TGTGCCAGCAGCGTAGTCATCTACCTCACAGATACGCAGTATTTT,CASSVVIYLTDTQYF,TRBV9,.,TRBJ2-3,.
TGTGCCAGCAGTGAAGCCCCAAGGGCGAGCAATCAGCCCCAGCATTTT,CASSEAPRASNQPQHF,TRBV6-1,.,TRBJ1-5,.
TGTGCCTGGAGAGCGCGGAATAATTCACCCCTCCACTTT,CAWRARNNSPLHF,TRBV30,few,TRBJ1-6,.
TGTGCCAGCTCACTAACGCTAGACAATGAGCAGTTCTTC,CASSLTLDNEQFF,TRBV18,.,TRBJ2-1,.
TGTGCCAGCAAACCGGGACTTTCTAGCACAGATACGCAGTATTTT,CASKPGLSSTDTQYF,TRBV6-5,.,TRBJ2-3,.
TGTGCCAGTAGCAGGTCGGGGGAGCTGTTTTTT,CASSRSGELFF,TRBV19,.,TRBJ2-2,.
TGTGCCAGCAGCGTGGGGGACACTGAAGCTTTCTTT,CASSVGDTEAFF,TRBV5-6,.,TRBJ1-1,.
TGTGCCAGCAGTTATGCAACAGGGCGAAACACCATATATTTT,CASSYATGRNTIYF,TRBV28,.,TRBJ1-3,.
TGTGCCAGCTCACCAACTGAGCGGAACTCCTACAATGAGCAGTTCTTC,CASSPTERNSYNEQFF,TRBV18,.,TRBJ2-1,.
TGCGCCAGCGCACCGGGACAGGGGATTGGCTACACCTTC,CASAPGQGIGYTF,TRBV5-1,.,TRBJ1-2,TRBD1
TGCAGCGTAGACCGCACCGGTATGGCTGAAGCTTTCTTT,CSVDRTGMAEAFF,TRBV29-1,.,TRBJ1-1,.
TGTGCCAGCAGTCGTGGAGTACAAGGGGGCACTGAAGCTTTCTTT,CASSRGVQGGTEAFF,TRBV27,.,TRBJ1-1,.
TGTGCCAGCACCATTCCGGGAGTCTCTGGGGCCAACGTCCTGACTTTC,CASTIPGVSGANVLTF,TRBV11-2,.,TRBJ2-6,.
TGTGCCAGCAGCTTAGTCCCGACCTCTGGGGCCAACGTCCTGACTTTC,CASSLVPTSGANVLTF,TRBV7-8,.,TRBJ2-6,.
TGCAGCGCGAGGGTGGGCATCAGCTACGAGCAGTACTTC,CSARVGISYEQYF,TRBV29-1,.,TRBJ2-7,.
TGTGCCAGCAGCCCACAGGGAGTAGGGACTGAAGCTTTCTTT,CASSPQGVGTEAFF,TRBV6-6,.,TRBJ1-1,.
TGTGCCAGCAGCCGGGACAGGCGACCCGAAGAGACCCAGTACTTC,CASSRDRRPEETQYF,TRBV6-5,.,TRBJ2-5,TRBD1
TGCGCCAGCAGCTTGGGGGACCCTGGTCAACCCCAGCATTTT,CASSLGDPGQPQHF,TRBV5-1,.,TRBJ1-5,.
TGTGCCATCGGGGGGGAAAGGGGCGGCTACACCTTC,CAIGGERGGYTF,TRBV10-3,.,TRBJ1-2,.
TGTGCCAGCGCCGATTACGAGCAGTACTTC,CASADYEQYF,TRBV2,.,TRBJ2-7,.
TGTGCCAGTAGTTCGGGACAGATCTCTGGGGCCAACGTCCTGACTTTC,CASSSGQISGANVLTF,TRBV19,.,TRBJ2-6,TRBD1
TGTGCCATCAGCGACAGGGGTGAGAACACTGAAGCTTTCTTT,CAISDRGENTEAFF,TRBV10-3,.,TRBJ1-1,TRBD1
TGTGCCAGCAGCTCAACTGACAGTTACTATGGCTACACCTTC,CASSSTDSYYGYTF,TRBV5-4,once,TRBJ1-2,.
TGTGCCAGCAGCTTAGGGATCACGGGGGGGGAGCAGTACTTC,CASSLGITGGEQYF,TRBV7-2,once,TRBJ2-7,TRBD2
TGTGCTAGTGGTTTGGGGGACAGGTTCGACACTGAAGCTTTCTTT,CASGLGDRFDTEAFF,TRBV12-5,.,TRBJ1-1,TRBD1
TGTGCCAGTAGTCTGACAGGGGGACTTGAGCCCCAGCATTTT,CASSLTGGLEPQHF,TRBV19,.,TRBJ1-5,TRBD1
TGTGCCAGCAGCTCAACAGGGACCACCGGGGAGCTGTTTTTT,CASSSTGTTGELFF,TRBV7-9,.,TRBJ2-2,.
TGTGCCAGCAGCCAAGATGTCGGCCCAGATACGCAGTATTTT,CASSQDVGPDTQYF,TRBV4-2,once,TRBJ2-3,.
TGTGCCAGCAGCTCAGTCCTAGCGCCGGACAGTTTGAACACTGAAGCTTTCTTT,CASSSVLAPDSLNTEAFF,TRBV13,.,TRBJ1-1,.
TGTGCCAGTAAGTGGCAGGGGAGTACCGGAAACACCATATATTTT,CASKWQGSTGNTIYF,TRBV19,once,TRBJ1-3,.
TGTGCCAGCAGTGAAAAAGGGACAACCTACAATGAGCAGTTCTTC,CASSEKGTTYNEQFF,TRBV2,.,TRBJ2-1,.
TGTGCCAGCCTTAGGACGGGAAACACTGAAGCTTTCTTT,CASLRTGNTEAFF,TRBV6-1,.,TRBJ1-1,.
TGTGCCAGCAGCGCAGCCGGGACAGCTGAAAAACTGTTTTTT,CASSAAGTAEKLFF,TRBV9,.,TRBJ1-4,TRBD1
TGTGCCAGCAGCACCTCCGGGAGAGAGACCCAGTACTTC,CASSTSGRETQYF,TRBV7-2,.,TRBJ2-5,.
TGTGCCAGCAGCCTAGGGGGCGCGGACAATGAGCAGTTCTTC,CASSLGGADNEQFF,TRBV7-9,.,TRBJ2-1,TRBD1
TGTGCCAGCAGCTTAGGGACTAGCGGGCTCGAGCAGTACTTC,CASSLGTSGLEQYF,TRBV7-8,.,TRBJ2-7,TRBD2